These T cell receptor beta chains were read from a single sample in a study of cytomegalovirus exposure and HLA in healthy donors. Some clones are missing from TCRdb's copy, which holds only in-frame ones; the method was immunoSEQ multiplex PCR. The listing contains about 140,000 clones. The sample was PBMCs. The receptors shown here come from a woman aged 18-29 years in good health and CMV-seronegative. CDR3s include the opening cysteine and the closing phenylalanine or tryptophan. A D gene is named only where the DNA matches it firmly.

17 TRBJ2-1 TRBV7-8 TRBD2 TGTGCCAGCAGCTTAGGGGGTAGCGGGAGTGCCTACAATGAGCAGTTCTTC CASSLGGSGSAYNEQFF
14 TRBJ1-4 TRBV5-8 - TGTGCCAGCAGCTTTCAGGGAACTAATGAAAAACTGTTTTTT CASSFQGTNEKLFF
14 TRBJ2-7 TRBV29-1 TRBD1 TGCAGCGTAGAGGCGACAGGGGGCTTATACGAGCAGTACTTC CSVEATGGLYEQYF
15 TRBJ1-4 TRBV11-1 TRBD1 TGTGCCAGCAGCAATTACAGGGGAGAAGGTGAAAAACTGTTTTTT CASSNYRGEGEKLFF
13 TRBJ2-7 TRBV6-4 - TGTGCCAGCAGTGACGAGGCGGGTAGGGAGCAGTACTTC CASSDEAGREQYF
15 TRBJ2-1 TRBV11-2 TRBD2 TGTGCCAGCGGTCAGGGACTAGCGGCCTACAATGAGCAGTTCTTC CASGQGLAAYNEQFF
14 TRBJ1-3 TRBV5-5 - TGTGCCAGCAGCTTGGTCGGAGTAGGAAACACCATATATTTT CASSLVGVGNTIYF
15 TRBJ2-7 TRBV5-5 TRBD1 TGTGCCAGCAGCTTGGGACAGGGGGCCACCTACGAGCAGTACTTC CASSLGQGATYEQYF
12 TRBJ1-1 TRBV19 - TGTGCCAGTAGTAGTATCGGGACTCAAGCTTTCTTT CASSSIGTQAFF
13 TRBJ2-1 TRBV30 - TGTGCCTGGACCAAAGGGACTTGGAATGAGCAGTTCTTC CAWTKGTWNEQFF
16 TRBJ2-2 TRBV28 - TGTGCCAGCAGTCCAGGGGATGGGTTAGACACCGGGGAGCTGTTTTTT CASSPGDGLDTGELFF
14 TRBJ2-3 TRBV18 - TGTGCCAGCTGGAGGGACAGTAACACAGATACGCAGTATTTT CASWRDSNTDTQYF
14 TRBJ2-3 TRBV5-4 - TGTGCCAGCAGCTTAGTAGTTAGCACAGATACGCAGTATTTT CASSLVVSTDTQYF
13 TRBJ1-2 TRBV5-1 TRBD1 TGCGCCAGCAGCTGGGACAGAGATTATGGCTACACCTTC CASSWDRDYGYTF
15 TRBJ2-7 TRBV5-3 - TGTGCCAGAAGCTTGGGTCGGGAAGAATCCTACGAGCAGTACTTC CARSLGREESYEQYF
14 TRBJ2-1 TRBV7-3 TRBD2 TGTGCCAGCAGCGTAGCGGGAGGGTACAATGAGCAGTTCTTC CASSVAGGYNEQFF
18 TRBJ2-1 TRBV7-2 TRBD2 TGTGCCAGCAGCCCAGGCCCCCCAGCGGGAGGGCCATATAATGAGCAGTTCTTC CASSPGPPAGGPYNEQFF
15 TRBJ2-5 TRBV14 - TGTGCCAGCAGCCAAGGTGTCGGGGGCCAAGAGACCCAGTACTTC CASSQGVGGQETQYF
16 TRBJ1-2 TRBV5-4 TRBD1 TGTGCCAGCAGCTCGAAACCGGGACAGAGAGTCTATGGCTACACCTTC CASSSKPGQRVYGYTF
14 TRBJ2-3 TRBV10-3 TRBD2 TGTGCCACCATGAGCGGGAGGGACACAGATACGCAGTATTTT CATMSGRDTDTQYF
16 TRBJ2-1 TRBV4-2 TRBD1 TGTGCCAGCAGCCAGGACGGGACAGGGGTTGTATATGAGCAGTTCTTC CASSQDGTGVVYEQFF
15 TRBJ1-3 TRBV6-1 - TGTGCCAGCAGTGAAACGGGGGACTCTGGAAACACCATATATTTT CASSETGDSGNTIYF
15 TRBJ1-1 TRBV6-5 TRBD1 TGTGCCAGCAGGGGACAGGGGGCAATGAACACTGAAGCTTTCTTT CASRGQGAMNTEAFF
15 TRBJ1-5 TRBV11-3 - TGTGCCAGCAGCTGGGTAGCAGGGGCCAATCAGCCCCAGCATTTT CASSWVAGANQPQHF
15 TRBJ2-7 TRBV7-9 - TGTGCCAGCAGCTTAGGCGGGGAAAGTCGCTACGAGCAGTACTTC CASSLGGESRYEQYF
15 TRBJ2-1 TRBV5-4 TRBD1 TGTGCCAGCAGCCGGGGACAGGGATTATACAATGAGCAGTTCTTC CASSRGQGLYNEQFF
15 TRBJ2-3 TRBV7-3 TRBD1 TGTGCCAGCAGCCACGGGACAGCTAGCACAGATACGCAGTATTTT CASSHGTASTDTQYF
15 TRBJ1-1 TRBV9 - TGTGCCAGCAGCGTAGCTGGGCACATGAACACTGAAGCTTTCTTT CASSVAGHMNTEAFF
12 TRBJ1-1 TRBV25-1 - TGTGCCAGCGGAGACGGGGACACTGAAGCTTTCTTT CASGDGDTEAFF
13 TRBJ1-1 TRBV6-6 - TGTGCCAGCAAATTCGAGGGTTACACTGAAGCTTTCTTT CASKFEGYTEAFF
16 TRBJ1-4 TRBV19 - TGTGCCAGTAGCCGCTTTTCGGGGGTGACTAATGAAAAACTGTTTTTT CASSRFSGVTNEKLFF
13 TRBJ2-5 TRBV7-9 - TGTGCCAGCAGCTCGGGGTGGCAAGAGACCCAGTACTTC CASSSGWQETQYF
15 TRBJ2-1 TRBV9 TRBD2 TGTGCCAGCAGCGTGGGACTAGCGATTTTCTATGAGCAGTTCTTC CASSVGLAIFYEQFF
15 TRBJ1-1 TRBV7-9 - TGTGCCAGCAGCCCCAGTCGGGTGGGGAACACTGAAGCTTTCTTT CASSPSRVGNTEAFF
15 TRBJ1-2 TRBV18 - TGTGCCAGCTCACCGGCAGGGGATATTAACTATGGCTACACCTTC CASSPAGDINYGYTF
16 TRBJ2-3 TRBV29-1 TRBD2 TGCAGCGTCCGAACCCGGACTAGCGGGAGAATAGATACGCAGTATTTT CSVRTRTSGRIDTQYF